The present T cell receptor beta chain was sequenced within a study of identical twins. There are a few counts of this clonotype. CDR1 is KGHDR, CDR2 SFDVKD, per germline. V was cut by 3 bases and J by 0 bases, with 11 bases left in between. The CDR3 runs 16 residues. Template switching introduced a universal primer site, and the cDNA bore unique molecular identifiers. TCRdb processed the 5' RACE reads anew with MiXCR; each CDR3 protein has one entry. Of 570,000 or so distinct CDR3 sequences listed, approximately 9.6% were seen once; the top ten hold under 3.5%. Another study also made use of these data, one on yellow fever vaccine responses in identical twins.

Sequencing was performed on PBMCs. The J gene is TRBJ2-1, the V gene TRBV24-1; tentatively, D is TRBD2 (5 bases). This TCR was recovered from a woman aged 18 to 35 in good health. CDR3 bases: TGTGCCACCAGTGATGCCGGGGTCGGCTCCTACAATGAGCAGTTCTTC. Amino acids: CATSDAGVGSYNEQFF.